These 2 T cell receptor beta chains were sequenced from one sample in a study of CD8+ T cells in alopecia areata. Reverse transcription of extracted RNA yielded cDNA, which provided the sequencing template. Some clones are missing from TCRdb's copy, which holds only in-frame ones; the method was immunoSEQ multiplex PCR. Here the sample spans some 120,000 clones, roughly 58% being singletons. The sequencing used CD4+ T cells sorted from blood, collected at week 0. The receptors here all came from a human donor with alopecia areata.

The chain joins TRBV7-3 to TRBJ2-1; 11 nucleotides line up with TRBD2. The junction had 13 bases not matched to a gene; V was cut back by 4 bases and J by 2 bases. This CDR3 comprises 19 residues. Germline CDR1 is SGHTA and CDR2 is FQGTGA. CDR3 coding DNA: TGTGCCAGCAGCTCCCCAGGGGAACTAGCGGGAGCGGCCTACAATGAGCAGTTCTTC. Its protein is CASSSPGELAGAAYNEQFF.

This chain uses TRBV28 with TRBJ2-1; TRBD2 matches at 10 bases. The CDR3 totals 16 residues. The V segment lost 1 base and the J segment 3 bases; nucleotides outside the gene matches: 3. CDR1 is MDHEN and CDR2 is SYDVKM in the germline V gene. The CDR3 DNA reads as TGTGCCAGCAGTTTATCTAGCGGGAGTAACTACAATGAGCAGTTCTTC. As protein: CASSLSSGSNYNEQFF.